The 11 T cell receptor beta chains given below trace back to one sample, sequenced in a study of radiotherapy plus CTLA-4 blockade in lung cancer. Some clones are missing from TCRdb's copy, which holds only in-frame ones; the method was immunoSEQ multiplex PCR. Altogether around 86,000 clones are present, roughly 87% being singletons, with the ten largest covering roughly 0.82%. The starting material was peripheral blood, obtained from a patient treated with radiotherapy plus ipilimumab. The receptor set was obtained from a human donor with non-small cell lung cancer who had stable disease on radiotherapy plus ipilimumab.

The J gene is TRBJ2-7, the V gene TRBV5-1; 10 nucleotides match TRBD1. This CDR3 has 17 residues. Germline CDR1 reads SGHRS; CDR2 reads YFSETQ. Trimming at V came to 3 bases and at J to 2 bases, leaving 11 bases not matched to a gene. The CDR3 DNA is TGCGCCAGCAGCTGGGGACAGGGGTACCCACAAACCTACGAGCAGTACTTC. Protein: CASSWGQGYPQTYEQYF.

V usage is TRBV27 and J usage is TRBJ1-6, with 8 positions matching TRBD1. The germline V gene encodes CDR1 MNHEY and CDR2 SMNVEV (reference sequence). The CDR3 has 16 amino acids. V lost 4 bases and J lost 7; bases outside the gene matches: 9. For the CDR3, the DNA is TGTGCCAGCAGTTCATCCCGGACAGGGCGAAATTCACCCCTCCACTTT. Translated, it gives CASSSSRTGRNSPLHF.

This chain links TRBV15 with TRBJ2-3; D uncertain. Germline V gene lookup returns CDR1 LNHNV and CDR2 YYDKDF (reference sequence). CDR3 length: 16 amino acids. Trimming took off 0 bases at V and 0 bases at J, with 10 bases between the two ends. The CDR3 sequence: CATSREYDISTDTQYF. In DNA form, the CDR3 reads TGTGCCACCAGCAGAGAATACGACATTAGCACAGATACGCAGTATTTT.

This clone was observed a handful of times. The chain's CDR3 is CASSPVSNEKLFF. Here the CDR3 DNA reads TGTGCCAGCAGCCCAGTCAGTAATGAAAAACTGTTTTTT. The rearrangement joins TRBV4-2 to TRBJ1-4; D gene unclear. V lost 4 bases and J lost 4, with 7 bases in between. From germline, CDR1 is LGHNA and CDR2 YNFKEQ. The CDR3 extends over 13 amino acids.

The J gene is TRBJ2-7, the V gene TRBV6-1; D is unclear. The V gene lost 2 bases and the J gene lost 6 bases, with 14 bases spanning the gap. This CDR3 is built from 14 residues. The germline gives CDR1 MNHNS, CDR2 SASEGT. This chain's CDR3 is CASSEIANWGEQYF. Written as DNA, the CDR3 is TGTGCCAGCAGTGAAATCGCTAACTGGGGCGAGCAGTACTTC.

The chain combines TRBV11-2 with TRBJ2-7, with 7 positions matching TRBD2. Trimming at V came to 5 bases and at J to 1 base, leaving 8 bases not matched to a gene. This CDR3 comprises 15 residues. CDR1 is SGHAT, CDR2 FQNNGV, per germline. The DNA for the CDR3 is TGTGCCAGCAGCGTTCCGGGACTATCGTCCTACGAGCAGTACTTC. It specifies CASSVPGLSSYEQYF.

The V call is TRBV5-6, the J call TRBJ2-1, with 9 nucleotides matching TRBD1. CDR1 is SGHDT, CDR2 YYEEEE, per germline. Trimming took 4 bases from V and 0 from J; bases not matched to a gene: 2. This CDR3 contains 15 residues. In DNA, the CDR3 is TGTGCCAGCAGCCCGGGACAGGGCTCCTACAATGAGCAGTTCTTC. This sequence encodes CASSPGQGSYNEQFF.

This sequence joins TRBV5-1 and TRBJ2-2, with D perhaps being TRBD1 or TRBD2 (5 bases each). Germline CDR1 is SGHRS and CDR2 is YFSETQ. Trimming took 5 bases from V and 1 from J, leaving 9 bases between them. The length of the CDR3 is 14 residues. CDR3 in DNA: TGCGCCAGCAGGTGGGGGATGAACACCGGGGAGCTGTTTTTT. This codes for CASRWGMNTGELFF.

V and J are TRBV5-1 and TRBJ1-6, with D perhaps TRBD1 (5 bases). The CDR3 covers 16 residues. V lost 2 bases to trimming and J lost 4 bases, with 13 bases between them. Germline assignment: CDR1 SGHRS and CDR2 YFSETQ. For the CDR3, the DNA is TGCGCCAGCAGCTTAACCGGGACGGAGTATAATTCACCCCTCCACTTT. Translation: CASSLTGTEYNSPLHF.

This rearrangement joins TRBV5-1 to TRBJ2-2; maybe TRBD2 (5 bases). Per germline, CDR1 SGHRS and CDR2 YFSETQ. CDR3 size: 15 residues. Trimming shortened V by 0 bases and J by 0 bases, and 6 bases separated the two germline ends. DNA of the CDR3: TGCGCCAGCAGCTTGGGGACTCCGAACACCGGGGAGCTGTTTTTT. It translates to CASSLGTPNTGELFF.

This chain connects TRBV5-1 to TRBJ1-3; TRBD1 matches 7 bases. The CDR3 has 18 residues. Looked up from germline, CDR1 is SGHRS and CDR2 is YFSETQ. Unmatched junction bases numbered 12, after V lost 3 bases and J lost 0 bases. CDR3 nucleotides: TGCGCCAGCAGCTGGCGCTGGACAGGCCCGGGCTCTGGAAACACCATATATTTT. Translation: CASSWRWTGPGSGNTIYF.